What follows are 10 T cell receptor beta chains derived from one specimen sequenced in a study of CD4 T cells in relation to SARS-CoV-2 and coronaviruses. Unexposed donor CD4+ T cells date from 2011-2018, before the COVID-19 pandemic. CD4+ T cells were isolated from the cells after about 11 days of culture. The protocol was immunoSEQ multiplex PCR, while the TCRdb copy is restricted to in-frame clones and leaves out a portion. Of about 23,000 clones in the sample, around 78% are singletons; the top ten hold 14%. The antigens these receptors bind are not known. The sequenced sample consisted of CD4+ T cells from PBMCs, cultured in vitro. The receptors here all came from a human donor in good health.

The chain joins TRBV12-3 or TRBV12-4 to TRBJ1-5, with no clear D. The CDR3 covers 13 residues. V dropped 2 bases and J dropped 4 bases, with 6 bases sitting between them. The CDR3 DNA follows: TGTGCCAGCAGTTTAACTGTTAATCAGCCCCAGCATTTT. Residues: CASSLTVNQPQHF.

The chain couples TRBV3-1 (or the pseudogene TRBV3-2) to TRBJ2-2, with 9 bases that match TRBD1. This CDR3 spans 16 amino acids. V lost 6 bases, J lost 5 bases, and 10 bases stayed unmatched. The germline CDR1 and CDR2 sequences are LGHDT and YNNKEL (reference sequence). The chain's CDR3 is CASRQGARFGTGELFF. CDR3 sequence (DNA): TGTGCCAGCAGACAGGGGGCGCGGTTTGGAACCGGGGAGCTGTTTTTT.

This chain joins TRBV5-1 and TRBJ2-4; a weak D match, TRBD2 (5 bases). CDR1 and CDR2 from the germline V gene are SGHRS and YFSETQ. Trimming removed 1 base from V and 7 bases from J, with 9 bases in between. The CDR3 covers 13 residues. The CDR3 spells CASSLTGSNIQYF. In DNA form, the CDR3 reads TGCGCCAGCAGCTTGACGGGAAGTAACATTCAGTACTTC.

The chain combines TRBV13 with TRBJ1-2; D call uncertain. The germline V and J ends were trimmed by 3 bases and 4 bases, with 12 bases remaining between them. The CDR3 is 14 amino acids. The germline CDR1 and CDR2 sequences are PRHDT and FYEKMQ (reference sequence). CDR3 sequence reads: CASSLEQTLYGYTF. CDR3 bases: TGTGCCAGCAGCTTGGAACAGACCCTCTATGGCTACACCTTC. Full variable domain (outside the CDR3, taken from reference TRBV13 and TRBJ1-2): AAGVIQSPRHLIKEKRETATLKCYPIPRHDTVYWYQQGPGQDPQFLISFYEKMQSDKGSIPDRFSAQQFSDYHSELNMSSLELGDSALYFCASSLEQTLYGYTFGSGTRLTVV.

This clone was counted once. This rearrangement joins TRBV5-1 to TRBJ2-7; no firm D call. Per the germline V gene, CDR1 is SGHRS and CDR2 is YFSETQ. Trimming took off 4 bases at V and 0 bases at J, with 17 bases between the two ends. CDR3 size: 16 residues. The CDR3, as DNA: TGCGCCAGCAGCCCCAAGGGCGGATCGTACTCCTACGAGCAGTACTTC. Its protein product is CASSPKGGSYSYEQYF.

The rearrangement links TRBV6-2 or TRBV6-3 to TRBJ1-3; no definite D call. Germline CDR1 MNHEY, CDR2 SVGEGT. This CDR3 has 15 amino acids. V gave up 6 bases and J gave up 1 base, with 13 bases separating them. CDR3 protein: CASSEMPRSGNTIYF. The CDR3 DNA reads TGTGCCAGCAGCGAAATGCCTAGATCTGGAAACACCATATATTTT.

V usage is TRBV27 and J usage is TRBJ2-3, with D hard to call. CDR3 length: 15 residues. Germline CDR1 reads MNHEY; CDR2 reads SMNVEV (reference sequence). Trimming removed 6 bases at V and 5 bases at J, with 18 bases between. This chain's CDR3 is CASRRTVWAGDTQYF. Written as DNA, the CDR3 is TGTGCCAGCAGACGGACGGTGTGGGCCGGAGATACGCAGTATTTT.

The rearrangement joins TRBV24-1 to TRBJ2-3; 14 nucleotides align to TRBD2. Germline lookup yields CDR1 KGHDR and CDR2 SFDVKD. After removal of 3 bases from V and 5 bases from J, the junction contained 6 bases not matched to a gene. The CDR3 is made up of 17 amino acids. In DNA form, the CDR3 reads TGTGCCACCAGTGATCCGGGACTAGCGGGGGAAGGAGATACGCAGTATTTT. Translation: CATSDPGLAGEGDTQYF.

The CDR3 here is CASTSYARSGNTIYF. CDR3 DNA sequence: TGTGCCAGCACTTCTTACGCGAGATCTGGAAACACCATATATTTT. The chain has TRBV28 and TRBJ1-3, with no clear D. CDR3 length: 15 residues. Germline CDR1 and CDR2: MDHEN and SYDVKM. V dropped 7 bases and J dropped 1 base, with 14 bases sitting between them.

V usage is TRBV9 and J usage is TRBJ1-3; D is possibly TRBD1 (6 bases). V gave up 4 bases and J gave up 2 bases, with 13 bases separating them. Germline V gene data show CDR1 as SGDLS and CDR2 as YYNGEE. The CDR3 sequence is 15 residues long. The CDR3 DNA sequence: TGTGCCAGCAGCACAGGGCCTCGAGCTGGAAACACCATATATTTT. The encoded protein is CASSTGPRAGNTIYF. Full variable domain (rest looked up from reference TRBV9 and TRBJ1-3): DSGVTQTPKHLITATGQRVTLRCSPRSGDLSVYWYQQSLDQGLQFLIQYYNGEERAKGNILERFSAQQFPDLHSELNLSSLELGDSALYFCASSTGPRAGNTIYFGEGSWLTVV.